A single sample is the source of the 25 T cell receptor beta chains below, sequenced in a study of CD8 T cells in Susac syndrome. The RNA input was about 0.45 to 1 ug, and it was reverse transcribed with random hexamers. One entry per CDR3 protein, called by TCRdb with MiXCR from the immunoSEQ multiplex PCR reads. Among about 210,000 distinct CDR3 sequences listed, approximately 95% were seen once. Sequencing input: CD4+ T cells from PBMCs. The receptor set was obtained from a human donor with multiple sclerosis.

The rearrangement links TRBV7-9 to TRBJ2-2; D is perhaps TRBD1 (6 bases). V was pared by 5 bases and J by 5 bases, with 12 bases between. The CDR3 totals 14 residues. The germline CDR1 and CDR2 sequences are SEHNR and FQNEAQ (reference sequence). CDR3 loop: CASSADSPTGELFF. CDR3 nucleotides: TGTGCCAGCAGCGCGGACAGTCCTACCGGGGAGCTGTTTTTT.

The V and J genes are TRBV25-1 and TRBJ1-2; D is ambiguous. Per the germline V gene, CDR1 is MGHDK and CDR2 is SYGVNS. Trimming took 5 bases from V and 1 from J, leaving 8 bases between them. The CDR3 covers 13 residues. CDR3 sequence (DNA): TGTGCCAGCAGTTCCCAGGATAACTATGGCTACACCTTC. Translation gives CASSSQDNYGYTF.

Remarks on this clonotype: Compared with germline, one end of the junction differs, possibly owing to a read error. The V and J genes are TRBV20-1 and TRBJ1-5, with 9 bases aligning to TRBD1. The CDR3 runs 14 residues. Germline CDR1 DFQATT, CDR2 SNEGSKA (reference sequence). CDR3 protein: CSAGEQGAAQPQHF. The CDR3 DNA is TGCAGTGCTGGAGAACAGGGGGCAGCTCAGCCCCAGCATTTT.

Here the CDR3 reads CASSERQGRQPQHF. As DNA, the CDR3 is TGTGCCAGCAGTGAGCGACAGGGGCGTCAGCCCCAGCATTTT. J is TRBJ1-5 and V is TRBV2, with 8 bases identical to TRBD1. This CDR3 comprises 14 residues. Trimming took 3 bases from V and 6 from J; bases not matched to a gene: 4. CDR1 and CDR2 from the germline V gene are SNHLY and FYNNEI. The whole variable domain, filled in from reference TRBV2 and TRBJ1-5, reads EPEVTQTPSHQVTQMGQEVILRCVPISNHLYFYWYRQILGQKVEFLVSFYNNEISEKSEIFDDQFSVERPDGSNFTLKIRSTKLEDSAMYFCASSERQGRQPQHFGDGTRLSIL.

This chain links TRBV7-9 with TRBJ2-7; no reliable D call. This CDR3 is built from 13 residues. Germline V gene lookup returns CDR1 SEHNR and CDR2 FQNEAQ (reference sequence). The V gene lost 1 base and the J gene lost 6 bases, with 10 bases spanning the gap. CDR3 amino acids: CASSLDALIEQYF. Here the CDR3 DNA reads TGTGCCAGCAGCTTAGATGCTCTAATCGAGCAGTACTTC.

The V and J genes are TRBV27 and TRBJ2-1, with 10 nucleotides matching TRBD2. Trimming removed 3 bases from V and 8 bases from J; junction bases left unmatched: 10. This CDR3 is 16 amino acids long. CDR1 and CDR2 (germline): MNHEY, SMNVEV (reference sequence). As DNA, the CDR3 is TGTGCCAGCAGTTTGTATAGCGGGAGGACTGGGGATGAGCAGTTCTTC. Its translation is CASSLYSGRTGDEQFF.

V gene TRBV23-1 combines with J gene TRBJ2-7; D is perhaps TRBD2 (5 bases). TRBV23-1 is an ORF; its function is uncertain. The CDR3 loop spans 15 amino acids. Trimming left V 4 bases short and J 5 bases short, with 18 bases between. CDR3 amino acids: CASSRGLGITDEQYF. The CDR3 DNA follows: TGCGCCAGCAGTCGAGGGCTTGGGATTACAGACGAGCAGTACTTC.

The genes are TRBV28 and TRBJ1-5; D not resolved. V dropped 8 bases and J dropped 3 bases, with 8 bases sitting between them. This CDR3 spans 12 amino acids. The germline CDR1 and CDR2 sequences are MDHEN and SYDVKM. This CDR3 is CASRITNQPQHF. The CDR3 coding sequence is TGTGCCAGCCGGATTACCAATCAGCCCCAGCATTTT.

The rearrangement joins TRBV30 to TRBJ2-1; 10 positions agree with TRBD2. CDR1 and CDR2 from the germline V gene are GTSNPN and SVGIG (reference sequence). V trimming: 5 bases; J trimming: 9 bases; junction bases outside the gene matches: 10. CDR3 length: 14 residues. For the CDR3, the DNA is TGTGCCTGGGATGAAGCGGGAGGGCGTTTTGAGCAGTTCTTC. It is translated as CAWDEAGGRFEQFF.

This clonotype was observed once. This sequence joins TRBV6-5 and TRBJ2-3, with 11 bases that match TRBD2. Germline V gene sequence: CDR1 MNHEY, CDR2 SVGAGI. The CDR3 runs 15 residues. Trimming removed 6 bases from V and 4 bases from J; junction bases left unmatched: 6. In DNA, the CDR3 is TGTGCCAGCAGGGACTGGACTAGCGGGCCAGATACGCAGTATTTT. The encoded protein is CASRDWTSGPDTQYF.

This clonotype showed up just once. J is TRBJ1-5 and V is TRBV20-1; D uncertain. V lost 3 bases and J 0 bases, leaving 12 bases between the germline ends. CDR1 is DFQATT, CDR2 SNEGSKA, per germline (reference sequence). The CDR3 consists of 15 residues. CDR3 coding DNA: TGCAGTGCTAGTTCCCCCCGAGGTAGCAATCAGCCCCAGCATTTT. Translated: CSASSPRGSNQPQHF.

This chain joins TRBV7-8 and TRBJ2-4, with 7 nucleotides matching TRBD2. Germline values: CDR1 SGHVS, CDR2 FQNEAQ. V was pared by 2 bases and J by 8 bases, with 9 bases of the junction left unmatched. The CDR3 contains 15 residues. CDR3: CASSLMGGGVDIQYF. CDR3 DNA sequence: TGTGCCAGCAGCTTAATGGGCGGGGGTGTGGACATTCAGTACTTC.

The gene calls are TRBV2 and TRBJ1-1, with 7 bases fitting TRBD1. The CDR3 covers 14 residues. Germline-derived CDR1 and CDR2 are SNHLY and FYNNEI. V gave up 7 bases and J gave up 3 bases; unmatched junction bases: 8. The CDR3 coding sequence is TGTGCCAGCAATAGACAGGGTTGGGACACTGAAGCTTTCTTT. Translating gives CASNRQGWDTEAFF.

This chain uses TRBV13 with TRBJ2-5; D gene unclear. V was clipped by 4 bases and J by 9 bases, with 12 bases between them. The CDR3 spans 12 residues. Per germline, CDR1 PRHDT and CDR2 FYEKMQ (reference sequence). The CDR3 protein is CASSSGLGSQYF. The CDR3 DNA is TGTGCCAGCAGCTCCGGTTTAGGATCCCAGTACTTC.

The chain couples TRBV11-2 to TRBJ1-5; no reliable D call. Germline V gene data show CDR1 as SGHAT and CDR2 as FQNNGV. The length of the CDR3 is 13 residues. V lost 1 base, J lost 6 bases, and 7 bases lay in between. CDR3 DNA sequence: TGTGCCAGCAGCTTAGGCTTCCTTCAGCCCCAGCATTTT. Protein product: CASSLGFLQPQHF. The whole variable domain, filled in from reference TRBV11-2 and TRBJ1-5, reads EAGVAQSPRYKIIEKRQSVAFWCNPISGHATLYWYQQILGQGPKLLIQFQNNGVVDDSQLPKDRFSAERLKGVDSTLKIQPAKLEDSAVYLCASSLGFLQPQHFGDGTRLSIL.

The table lists this clonotype with a count of one. The chain combines TRBV29-1 with TRBJ2-2; possibly TRBD1 or TRBD2 for D (5 bases each). From germline, CDR1 is SQVTM and CDR2 ANQGSEA. With 0 bases removed from V and 9 bases from J, the gap between germline ends came to 11 bases. The CDR3 consists of 13 residues. CDR3 amino acids: CSVEDGGRRELFF. The CDR3 DNA reads TGCAGCGTTGAAGATGGGGGACGCCGGGAGCTGTTTTTT.

V gene TRBV6-2 or TRBV6-3 combines with J gene TRBJ2-5, with TRBD2 matching over 11 bases. The junction had 7 bases not matched to a gene; V was cut back by 5 bases and J by 5 bases. Germline-derived CDR1 and CDR2 are MNHEY and SVGEGT. There are 15 residues in the CDR3. The CDR3 here is CASSPVLAGGETQYF. The DNA for the CDR3 is TGTGCCAGCAGTCCGGTGCTAGCGGGAGGCGAGACCCAGTACTTC.

The V call is TRBV20-1, the J call TRBJ2-1, with TRBD2 matching over 12 bases. Trimming removed 1 base from V and 0 bases from J; junction bases left unmatched: 1. The germline CDR1 and CDR2 sequences are DFQATT and SNEGSKA (reference sequence). CDR3 length equals 16 residues. Written as DNA, the CDR3 is TGCAGTGCTAGAGTGACTAGCGGGAGCTCCTACAATGAGCAGTTCTTC. It codes for CSARVTSGSSYNEQFF.

The chain couples TRBV29-1 to TRBJ1-5, with D possibly matching TRBD1 (5 bases). The V gene lost 4 bases and the J gene lost 4 bases, with 11 bases spanning the gap. The CDR3 runs 13 residues. Germline V CDR1 and CDR2: SQVTM, ANQGSEA. CDR3 DNA: TGCAGCGTTGGATTAGGGGTAAATCAGCCCCAGCATTTT. Translating it yields CSVGLGVNQPQHF.

The chain has TRBV28 and TRBJ2-5; TRBD1 is a possible D gene (6 bases). The CDR3 totals 14 residues. V dropped 5 bases and J dropped 2 bases, with 12 bases sitting between them. Germline CDR1 is MDHEN and CDR2 is SYDVKM. CDR3 nucleotide sequence: TGTGCCAGCAGTCCGCAGGGGCCGCAAGAGACCCAGTACTTC. Amino acids: CASSPQGPQETQYF.

This rearrangement joins TRBV15 to TRBJ1-4; 11 nucleotides match TRBD1. There are 19 residues in the CDR3. CDR1 LNHNV and CDR2 YYDKDF come from the germline V gene (reference sequence). After removal of 1 base from V and 2 bases from J, the junction contained 9 bases not matched to a gene. This chain's CDR3 is CATSRGTGGIGKTNEKLFF. The CDR3, as DNA: TGTGCCACCAGCAGAGGGACAGGGGGCATCGGGAAGACTAATGAAAAACTGTTTTTT.

The V and J genes are TRBV6-6 and TRBJ2-7; D call uncertain. Deletions cut 3 bases from V and 0 bases from J, with 3 bases between. There are 12 residues in the CDR3. The germline gives CDR1 MNHNY, CDR2 SVGAGI (reference sequence). CDR3 sequence (DNA): TGTGCCAGCAGTTATAGCTCCTACGAGCAGTACTTC. The encoded protein is CASSYSSYEQYF.

The chain couples TRBV7-8 to TRBJ1-1, with 7 bases that match TRBD1. V dropped 5 bases and J dropped 0; count of bases not matched to a gene: 3. Germline-derived CDR1 and CDR2 are SGHVS and FQNEAQ. The CDR3 sequence is 14 residues long. The CDR3 region has the DNA TGTGCCAGCAGCAGAACAGGGGTGAACACTGAAGCTTTCTTT. Its protein product is CASSRTGVNTEAFF.

This sequence joins TRBV5-1 and TRBJ1-2; no definite D call. This CDR3 is built from 13 residues. The germline V gene has CDR1 SGHRS and CDR2 YFSETQ. The ends were cut back, 0 bases at V and 5 bases at J, with 8 bases in the middle. The CDR3 bases are TGCGCCAGCAGCTTGGGCGACCAATATGGCTACACCTTC. Amino acid sequence: CASSLGDQYGYTF.

This clonotype was observed once. The J gene is TRBJ2-3, the V gene TRBV29-1; D gene uncertain. The CDR3 runs to 15 residues. V shed 3 bases and J shed 0 bases, with 13 bases lying between them. Germline loops: CDR1 SQVTM, CDR2 ANQGSEA. The chain's CDR3 is CSVDGARSSTDTQYF. CDR3 nucleotide sequence: TGCAGCGTTGATGGCGCAAGGTCTAGCACAGATACGCAGTATTTT.